The clone carrying this TCR beta chain showed up just once. Here immunoSEQ multiplex PCR was the method, and the copy in TCRdb shows in-frame clones only, minus some. This sample has 250,000 to 300,000 clones; approximately 91% occur once, and the top ten carry just under 0.8%. The sample comes from a study of blood T cell repertoires in COVID-19. Per germline, CDR1 MNHEY and CDR2 SVGAGI. Trimming took 9 bases from V and 3 from J; bases not matched to a gene: 5. CDR3 length equals 14 residues. This clonotype originated in a woman aged 25 to 39 with acute or convalescent COVID-19. This rearrangement joins TRBV6-5 to TRBJ2-2, with 9 bases matching TRBD1. The sample was peripheral blood. For the CDR3, the DNA is TGTGCCAGTATGGGACAGGGATACACCGGGGAGCTGTTTTTT. This sequence encodes CASMGQGYTGELFF.